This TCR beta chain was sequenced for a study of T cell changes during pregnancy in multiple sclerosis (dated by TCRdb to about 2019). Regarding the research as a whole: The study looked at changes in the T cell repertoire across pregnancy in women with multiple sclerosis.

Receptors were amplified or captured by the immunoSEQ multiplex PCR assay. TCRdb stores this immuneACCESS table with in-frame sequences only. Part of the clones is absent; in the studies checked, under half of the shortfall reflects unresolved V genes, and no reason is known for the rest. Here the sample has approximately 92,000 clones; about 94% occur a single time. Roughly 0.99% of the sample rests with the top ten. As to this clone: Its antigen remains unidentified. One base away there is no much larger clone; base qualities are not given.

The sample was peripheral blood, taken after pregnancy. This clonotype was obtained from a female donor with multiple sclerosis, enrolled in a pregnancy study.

DNA sequence: TGCAGCGTTCCCCTGGGGACTAGCGGGGTACGCTCCTACAATGAGCAGTTCTTC. Translated, it gives CSVPLGTSGVRSYNEQFF. Recombination joined TRBV29-1 with TRBJ2-1, and 13 junctional nucleotides match TRBD2. The CDR3 runs 18 amino acids, cysteine and phenylalanine included. Here the CDR3 DNA is all that survives: 54 bases in frame from base 1. CDR1 and CDR2 are drawn from the germline V gene: SQVTM, ANQGSEA. Germline trimming amounts to 5 bases on V and 0 bases on J, with 10 as the count of junction bases outside the gene matches.